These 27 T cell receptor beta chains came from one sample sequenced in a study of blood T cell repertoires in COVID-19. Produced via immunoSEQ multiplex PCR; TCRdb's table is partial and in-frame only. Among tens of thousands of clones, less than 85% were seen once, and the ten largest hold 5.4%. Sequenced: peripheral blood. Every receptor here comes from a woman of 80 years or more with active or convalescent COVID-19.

As DNA, the CDR3 is TGTGCCAGCAGTTTAGGACAGGCGACCGGGGACACCATATATTTT. As protein: CASSLGQATGDTIYF. The chain employs TRBV2 and TRBJ1-3; 7 bases match TRBD1. Losses at the gene ends were 5 bases for V and 8 bases for J; bases not matched to a gene: 12. Germline V gene sequence: CDR1 SNHLY, CDR2 FYNNEI. There are 15 residues in the CDR3.

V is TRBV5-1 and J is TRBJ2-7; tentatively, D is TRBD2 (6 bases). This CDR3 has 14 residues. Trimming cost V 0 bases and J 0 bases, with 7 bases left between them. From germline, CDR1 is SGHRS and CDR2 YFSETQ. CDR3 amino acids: CASSLVSGSYEQYF. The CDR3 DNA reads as TGCGCCAGCAGCTTGGTTAGCGGCTCCTACGAGCAGTACTTC.

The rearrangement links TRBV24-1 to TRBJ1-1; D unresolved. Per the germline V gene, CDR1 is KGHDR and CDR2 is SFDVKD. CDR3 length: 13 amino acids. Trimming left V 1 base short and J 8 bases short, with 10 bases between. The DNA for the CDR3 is TGTGCCACCAGTGATTTCGGACGAGGGGAAGCTTTCTTT. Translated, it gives CATSDFGRGEAFF.

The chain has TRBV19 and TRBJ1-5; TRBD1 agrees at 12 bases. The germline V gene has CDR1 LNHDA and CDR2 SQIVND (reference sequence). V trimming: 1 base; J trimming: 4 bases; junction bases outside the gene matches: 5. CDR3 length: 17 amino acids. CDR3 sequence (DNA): TGTGCCAGTAGTATAGCGGGACAGGGGGCATATAATCAGCCCCAGCATTTT. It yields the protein CASSIAGQGAYNQPQHF.

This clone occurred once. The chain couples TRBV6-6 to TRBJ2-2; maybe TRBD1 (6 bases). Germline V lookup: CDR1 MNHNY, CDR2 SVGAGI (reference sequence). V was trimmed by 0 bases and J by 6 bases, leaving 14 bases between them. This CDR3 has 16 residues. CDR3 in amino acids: CASSYSPQGRAGELFF. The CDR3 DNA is TGTGCCAGCAGTTACTCCCCCCAGGGGCGGGCCGGGGAGCTGTTTTTT.

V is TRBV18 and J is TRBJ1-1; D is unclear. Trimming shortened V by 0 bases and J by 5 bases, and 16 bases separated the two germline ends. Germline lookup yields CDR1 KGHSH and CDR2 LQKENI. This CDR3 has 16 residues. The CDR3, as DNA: TGTGCCAGCTCACCACCGACCCCAGCGGCGGGTACTGAAGCTTTCTTT. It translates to CASSPPTPAAGTEAFF. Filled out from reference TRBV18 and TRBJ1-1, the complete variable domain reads NAGVMQNPRHLVRRRGQEARLRCSPMKGHSHVYWYRQLPEEGLKFMVYLQKENIIDESGMPKERFSAEFPKEGPSILRIQQVVRGDSAAYFCASSPPTPAAGTEAFFGQGTRLTVV.

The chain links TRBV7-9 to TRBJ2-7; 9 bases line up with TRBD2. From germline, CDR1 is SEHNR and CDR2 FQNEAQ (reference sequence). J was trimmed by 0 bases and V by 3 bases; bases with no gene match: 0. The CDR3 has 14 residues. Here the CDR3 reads CASSFSGSSYEQYF. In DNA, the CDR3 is TGTGCCAGCAGCTTTAGCGGGAGCTCCTACGAGCAGTACTTC.

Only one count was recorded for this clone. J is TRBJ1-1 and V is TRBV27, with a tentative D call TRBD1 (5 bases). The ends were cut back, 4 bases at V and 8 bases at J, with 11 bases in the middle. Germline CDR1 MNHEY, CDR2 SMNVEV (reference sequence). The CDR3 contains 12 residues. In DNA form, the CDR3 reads TGTGCCAGCAGTTACGTCCCAGGGGAAGCTTTCTTT. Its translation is CASSYVPGEAFF.

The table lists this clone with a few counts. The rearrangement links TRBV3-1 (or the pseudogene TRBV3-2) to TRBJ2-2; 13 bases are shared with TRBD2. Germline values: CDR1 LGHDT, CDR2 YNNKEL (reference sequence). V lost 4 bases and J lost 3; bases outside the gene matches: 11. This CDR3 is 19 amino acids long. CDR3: CASSPTSGGTRPHTGELFF. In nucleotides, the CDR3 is TGTGCCAGCAGCCCGACTAGCGGGGGGACCCGACCACACACCGGGGAGCTGTTTTTT.

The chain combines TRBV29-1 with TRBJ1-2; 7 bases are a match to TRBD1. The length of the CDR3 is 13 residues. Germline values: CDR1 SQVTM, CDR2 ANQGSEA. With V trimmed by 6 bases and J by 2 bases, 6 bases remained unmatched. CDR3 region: CSVATGNNYGYTF. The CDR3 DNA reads TGCAGCGTAGCGACAGGGAACAACTATGGCTACACCTTC.

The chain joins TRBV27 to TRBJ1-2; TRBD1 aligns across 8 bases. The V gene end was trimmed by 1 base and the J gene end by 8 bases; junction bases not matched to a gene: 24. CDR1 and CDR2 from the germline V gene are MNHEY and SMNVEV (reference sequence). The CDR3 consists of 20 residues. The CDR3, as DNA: TGTGCCAGCAGTTTATTCGGGGGGAGGGTTTTAGGACAGGGTGAGTTCGGCTACACCTTC. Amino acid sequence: CASSLFGGRVLGQGEFGYTF.

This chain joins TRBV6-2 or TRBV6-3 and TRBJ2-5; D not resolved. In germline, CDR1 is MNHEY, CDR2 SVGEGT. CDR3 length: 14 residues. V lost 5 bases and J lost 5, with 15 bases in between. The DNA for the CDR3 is TGTGCCAGCAGTAAAAACTCAATAACGGAGACCCAGTACTTC. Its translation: CASSKNSITETQYF.

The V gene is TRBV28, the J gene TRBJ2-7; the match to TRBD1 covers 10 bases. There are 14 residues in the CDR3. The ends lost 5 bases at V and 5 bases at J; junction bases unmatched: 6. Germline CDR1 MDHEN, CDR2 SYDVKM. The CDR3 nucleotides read TGTGCCAGCAGTCCGAGGACAGGGGGAAACGAGCAGTACTTC. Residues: CASSPRTGGNEQYF.

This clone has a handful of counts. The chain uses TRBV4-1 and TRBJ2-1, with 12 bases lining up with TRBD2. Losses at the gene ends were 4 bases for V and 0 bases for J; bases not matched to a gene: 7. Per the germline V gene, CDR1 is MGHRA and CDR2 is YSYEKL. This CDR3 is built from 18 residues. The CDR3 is CASSLLTSGGGSYNEQFF. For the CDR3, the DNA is TGCGCCAGCAGCCTACTGACTAGCGGGGGCGGCTCCTACAATGAGCAGTTCTTC.

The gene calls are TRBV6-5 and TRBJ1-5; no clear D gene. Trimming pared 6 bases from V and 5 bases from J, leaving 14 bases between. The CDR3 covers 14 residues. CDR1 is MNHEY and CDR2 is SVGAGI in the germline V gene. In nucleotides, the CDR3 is TGTGCCAGCAGGAGAGGGCGGGGTTATCAGCCCCAGCATTTT. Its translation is CASRRGRGYQPQHF.

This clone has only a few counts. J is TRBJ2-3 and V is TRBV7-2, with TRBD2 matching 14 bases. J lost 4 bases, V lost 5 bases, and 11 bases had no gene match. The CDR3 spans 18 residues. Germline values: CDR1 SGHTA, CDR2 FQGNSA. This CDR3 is CASSAGLAGVLVPDTQYF. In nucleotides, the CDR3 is TGTGCCAGCAGCGCGGGACTAGCGGGAGTCTTGGTCCCAGATACGCAGTATTTT.

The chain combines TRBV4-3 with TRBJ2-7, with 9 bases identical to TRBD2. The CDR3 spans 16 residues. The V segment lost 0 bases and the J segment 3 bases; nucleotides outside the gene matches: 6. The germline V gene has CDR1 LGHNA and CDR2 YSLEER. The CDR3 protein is CASSQDWLAGYYEQYF. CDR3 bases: TGCGCCAGCAGCCAAGACTGGCTAGCGGGGTACTACGAGCAGTACTTC.

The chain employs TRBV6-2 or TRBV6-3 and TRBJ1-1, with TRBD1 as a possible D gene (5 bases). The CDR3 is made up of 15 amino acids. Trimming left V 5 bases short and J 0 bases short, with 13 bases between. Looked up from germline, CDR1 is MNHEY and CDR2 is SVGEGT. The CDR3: CASSNPRDLNTEAFF. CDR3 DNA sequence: TGTGCCAGCAGTAACCCCAGGGACTTGAACACTGAAGCTTTCTTT.

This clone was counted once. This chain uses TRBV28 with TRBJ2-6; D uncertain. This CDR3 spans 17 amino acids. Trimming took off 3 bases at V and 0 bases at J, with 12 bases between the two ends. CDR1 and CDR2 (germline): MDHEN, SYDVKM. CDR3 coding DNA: TGTGCCAGCAGTTTCCTTAGCTTTGGCTCTGGGGCCAACGTCCTGACTTTC. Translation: CASSFLSFGSGANVLTF. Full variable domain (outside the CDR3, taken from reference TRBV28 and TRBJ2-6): DVKVTQSSRYLVKRTGEKVFLECVQDMDHENMFWYRQDPGLGLRLIYFSYDVKMKEKGDIPEGYSVSREKKERFSLILESASTNQTSMYLCASSFLSFGSGANVLTFGAGSRLTVL.

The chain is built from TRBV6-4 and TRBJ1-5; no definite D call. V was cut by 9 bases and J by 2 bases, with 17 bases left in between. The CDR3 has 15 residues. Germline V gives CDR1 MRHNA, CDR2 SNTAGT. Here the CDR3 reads CASAKEGGGNQPQHF. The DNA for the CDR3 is TGTGCCAGTGCCAAAGAGGGTGGAGGCAATCAGCCCCAGCATTTT.

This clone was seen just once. CDR3 coding DNA: TGTGCCAGCAGTTGGACGGGAGCCTCCTACAATGAGCAGTTCTTC. This codes for CASSWTGASYNEQFF. V is TRBV6-2 or TRBV6-3 and J is TRBJ2-1, with D tentatively TRBD2 (6 bases). CDR1 is MNHEY and CDR2 is SVGEGT in the germline V gene. This CDR3 region has 15 residues. Trimming pared 4 bases from V and 0 bases from J, leaving 10 bases between.

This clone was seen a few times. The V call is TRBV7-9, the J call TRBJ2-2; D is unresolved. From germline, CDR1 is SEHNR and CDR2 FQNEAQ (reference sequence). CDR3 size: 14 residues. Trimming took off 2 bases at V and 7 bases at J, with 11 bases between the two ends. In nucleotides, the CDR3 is TGTGCCAGCAGCTTAAGTTCCCCGGGCGGGGAGCTGTTTTTT. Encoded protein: CASSLSSPGGELFF.

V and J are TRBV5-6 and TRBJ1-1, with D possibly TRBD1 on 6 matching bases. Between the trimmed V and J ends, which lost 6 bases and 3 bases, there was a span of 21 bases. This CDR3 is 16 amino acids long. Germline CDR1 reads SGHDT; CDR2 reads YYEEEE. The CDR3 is CASMITLRGWDTEAFF. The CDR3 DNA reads TGTGCCAGCATGATTACACTCAGGGGATGGGACACTGAAGCTTTCTTT.

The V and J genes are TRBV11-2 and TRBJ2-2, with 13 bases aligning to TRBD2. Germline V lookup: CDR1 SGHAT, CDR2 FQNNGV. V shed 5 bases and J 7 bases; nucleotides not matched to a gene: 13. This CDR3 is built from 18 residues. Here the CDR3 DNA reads TGTGCCAGCAGCCTCAGAGCACCGGGACTAGCGGGAATCGGGGAGCTGTTTTTT. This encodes CASSLRAPGLAGIGELFF.

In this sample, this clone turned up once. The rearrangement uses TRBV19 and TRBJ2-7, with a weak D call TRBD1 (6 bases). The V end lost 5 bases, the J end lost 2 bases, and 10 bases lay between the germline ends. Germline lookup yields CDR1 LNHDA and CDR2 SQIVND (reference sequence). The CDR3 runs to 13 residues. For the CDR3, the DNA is TGTGCCAGTAGTGCCCGACAGGCCTACGAGCAGTACTTC. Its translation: CASSARQAYEQYF.

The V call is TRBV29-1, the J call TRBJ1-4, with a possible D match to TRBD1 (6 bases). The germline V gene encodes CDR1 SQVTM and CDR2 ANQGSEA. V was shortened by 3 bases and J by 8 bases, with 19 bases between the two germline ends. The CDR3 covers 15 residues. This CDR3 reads CSVDMGGGAGEKLFF. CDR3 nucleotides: TGCAGCGTTGATATGGGGGGGGGCGCTGGAGAAAAACTGTTTTTT.

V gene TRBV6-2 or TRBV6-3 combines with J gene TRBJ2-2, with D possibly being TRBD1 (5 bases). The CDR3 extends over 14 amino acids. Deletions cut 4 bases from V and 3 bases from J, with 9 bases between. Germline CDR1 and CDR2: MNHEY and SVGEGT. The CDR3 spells CASSFIRDTGELFF. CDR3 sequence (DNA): TGTGCCAGCAGTTTTATCAGGGACACCGGGGAGCTGTTTTTT.